Listed below are T cell receptor beta chains from one sample, sequenced in a study of T cells in localized non-small cell lung cancer. Sequencing was performed with immunoSEQ multiplex PCR; in TCRdb, only in-frame clones are kept and a portion is missing. The data contain about 70,000 clones, less than 90% of them singletons. Here the sequenced sample was peripheral blood, taken before any cancer treatment. The source is a male donor at least 60 years old with stage III squamous cell lung carcinoma. Both conserved end residues are part of each CDR3. The order of the fields is CDR3 length, V gene, J gene, CDR3 protein.

13	TRBV7-2	TRBJ2-3	CASSRDFQDTQYF
15	TRBV6-1	TRBJ1-6	CASSDRGRGLSPLHF
14	TRBV7-9	TRBJ1-1	CASSPQRDGTEAFF
17	TRBV11-2	TRBJ2-2	CASSLRTSGVHTGELFF
13	TRBV2	TRBJ1-1	CASITRMNTEAFF
14	TRBV6-1	TRBJ1-4	CASRPTGGNEKLFF
20	TRBV27	TRBJ2-2	CASSLSGPARARPGTGELFF
13	TRBV15	TRBJ1-1	CATSTFLGTEAFF
13	TRBV5-4	TRBJ1-2	CASSLDPGGGYTF
15	TRBV2	TRBJ2-3	CASSELQGWTDTQYF
19	TRBV18	TRBJ1-6	CASSPTAGYQRNSNSPLHF
10	TRBV2	TRBJ1-1	CASNVPEAFF